This passage covers 21 T cell receptor beta chains from one sample sequenced in a study of spatial heterogeneity in lung cancer (dated by TCRdb to between 2018 and 2021). What the time point label conveys for this sample: sample taken at primary tumor resection. TCR sequencing used whole RNA extracted from tumor and nontumor lung tissue, or from cryopreserved PBMC samples, without cell sorting. To prepare the library, 5' RACE was applied. Reads for this sample came from a NextSeq 500. TCRdb ran its own pipeline on the public reads, namely fastp trimming at Q25 and MiXCR clone calling, and kept in-frame beta chains. Rows are unified per CDR3 protein, each entry keeping the most common DNA and genes. The sample contains about 86,000 distinct CDR3 sequences, roughly 12% of them found a single time. The leading ten clones occupy around 4.3% of the sample. The sequenced sample was PBMCs, obtained at surgery. The receptors come from a male donor with early-stage non-small cell lung cancer.

This clonotype was detected a few times. This chain joins TRBV10-3 and TRBJ1-1; D perhaps matches TRBD1 (5 bases). Germline CDR1 reads ENHRY; CDR2 reads SYGVKD. The CDR3 has 13 amino acids. V was pared by 4 bases and J by 11 bases, with 17 bases between. The CDR3: CAISGRQGNVAFF. In DNA form, the CDR3 reads TGTGCCATCAGTGGGCGGCAGGGAAATGTGGCTTTCTTT.

The chain employs TRBV2 and TRBJ2-7; maybe TRBD2 (6 bases). The CDR3 contains 13 residues. Trimming left V 5 bases short and J 4 bases short, with 12 bases between. Germline V gene lookup returns CDR1 SNHLY and CDR2 FYNNEI. In DNA form, the CDR3 reads TGTGCCAGCAGTTCGCGGGCGGGGTACGAGCAGTACTTC. Translating it yields CASSSRAGYEQYF.

The chain links TRBV18 to TRBJ2-6; D is unclear. V shed 2 bases and J shed 0 bases, with 8 bases lying between them. Germline V gives CDR1 KGHSH, CDR2 LQKENI. There are 16 residues in the CDR3. The CDR3 protein is CASSPIASSGANVLTF. The CDR3 coding sequence is TGTGCCAGCTCACCAATTGCAAGCTCTGGGGCCAACGTCCTGACTTTC.

This chain connects TRBV5-1 to TRBJ2-5; 12 bases line up with TRBD2. Germline-derived CDR1 and CDR2 are SGHRS and YFSETQ. Losses at the gene ends were 0 bases for V and 3 bases for J; bases not matched to a gene: 6. This CDR3 spans 17 amino acids. The CDR3 is CASSLERRLAGEETQYF. The CDR3 DNA reads TGCGCCAGCAGCTTGGAACGCCGACTAGCGGGAGAAGAGACCCAGTACTTC.

This clonotype was seen more than once but under ten times. This chain links TRBV29-1 with TRBJ2-1, with TRBD2 as a possible D gene (6 bases). This CDR3 region has 15 residues. Trimming removed 2 bases at V and 4 bases at J, with 15 bases between. Germline V lookup: CDR1 SQVTM, CDR2 ANQGSEA. CDR3 protein: CSVERRGTQYNEQFF. The CDR3 DNA follows: TGCAGCGTTGAAAGGCGGGGAACCCAATACAATGAGCAGTTCTTC.

In its sample, this clonotype was seen a few times. The V and J genes are TRBV12-3 or TRBV12-4 and TRBJ2-7; TRBD1 matches at 7 bases. The CDR3 consists of 13 residues. J lost 5 bases, V lost 3 bases, and 4 bases had no gene match. The CDR3: CASSFDRDNEQYF. In nucleotides, the CDR3 is TGTGCCAGCAGTTTTGACAGGGACAACGAGCAGTACTTC.

On this clonotype itself: This may arise from a read error, as a much more abundant clone is one base away. No conserved phenylalanine or tryptophan is present at the end of the CDR3, so a read error is the likely explanation. V is TRBV20-1 and J is TRBJ1-1, with 7 bases identical to TRBD1. The V gene end was trimmed by 4 bases and the J gene end by 11 bases; junction bases not matched to a gene: 10. CDR3 length: 12 residues. CDR1 DFQATT and CDR2 SNEGSKA come from the germline V gene (reference sequence). CDR3 amino acids: CSATGTVRSAFL. In DNA form, the CDR3 reads TGCAGTGCTACCGGGACAGTAAGATCCGCTTTCTTA.

The chain joins TRBV7-3 to TRBJ2-2, with TRBD1 as a possible D gene (6 bases). The germline gives CDR1 SGHTA, CDR2 FQGTGA. The CDR3 contains 16 residues. Deletions cut 4 bases from V and 3 bases from J, with 15 bases between. The CDR3 sequence is CASSYGTSPDTGELFF. For the CDR3, the DNA is TGTGCCAGCAGCTACGGGACAAGCCCCGACACCGGGGAGCTGTTTTTT.

The chain is built from TRBV18 and TRBJ1-5; 8 bases fit TRBD1. CDR3 length equals 16 residues. V lost 6 bases to trimming and J lost 1 base; unmatched junction nucleotides: 8. Germline loops: CDR1 KGHSH, CDR2 LQKENI. CDR3 amino acids: CASSVRGPGSNQPQHF. For the CDR3, the DNA is TGTGCCAGCTCCGTCAGGGGGCCAGGAAGCAATCAGCCCCAGCATTTT.

J is TRBJ2-7 and V is TRBV28, with 9 bases lining up with TRBD2. Germline CDR1 is MDHEN and CDR2 is SYDVKM. J lost 5 bases, V lost 3 bases, and 8 bases had no gene match. The CDR3 spans 15 residues. The CDR3 region has the DNA TGTGCCAGCAGTTTGAGTAGCGGGAGTCTCCACGAGCAGTACTTC. Encoded protein: CASSLSSGSLHEQYF.

The rearrangement links TRBV5-4 to TRBJ2-7, with TRBD1 matching over 10 bases. The CDR3 runs 15 residues. With V trimmed by 4 bases and J by 5 bases, 9 bases remained unmatched. The germline V gene has CDR1 SGHNT and CDR2 YYREEE (reference sequence). CDR3 region: CASSPWTGGMDEQYF. In DNA, the CDR3 is TGTGCCAGCAGCCCTTGGACAGGGGGAATGGACGAGCAGTACTTC.

The V call is TRBV2, the J call TRBJ2-5, with D tentatively TRBD1 (6 bases). The CDR3 has 13 amino acids. Looked up from germline, CDR1 is SNHLY and CDR2 is FYNNEI. The ends were cut back, 6 bases at V and 7 bases at J, with 15 bases in the middle. The CDR3 DNA follows: TGTGCCAGCAGAGGGACATCCCAGCGGACCCAGTACTTC. Protein sequence: CASRGTSQRTQYF.

This clonotype was detected many times. V and J are TRBV6-1 and TRBJ2-6, with 9 bases aligning to TRBD1. CDR3 length: 18 amino acids. V dropped 7 bases and J dropped 2; count of bases not matched to a gene: 12. Germline V gene lookup returns CDR1 MNHNS and CDR2 SASEGT. CDR3 protein: CASNTIQGAQTGANVLTF. The CDR3 DNA reads as TGTGCCAGCAATACGATACAGGGGGCGCAAACTGGGGCCAACGTCCTGACTTTC.

This clonotype was seen only a few times. This rearrangement joins TRBV24-1 to TRBJ2-1; no reliable D call. V lost 4 bases and J lost 10, with 25 bases in between. CDR1 is KGHDR and CDR2 is SFDVKD in the germline V gene. This CDR3 has 17 residues. CDR3 DNA: TGTGCCACCAGTGACCGTAATGCTGGGATACTTATCCACGAGCAGTTCTTC. It specifies CATSDRNAGILIHEQFF.

The chain is built from TRBV24-1 and TRBJ2-1; D unclear. The CDR3 is 13 residues long. Germline CDR1 KGHDR, CDR2 SFDVKD. The V end lost 0 bases, the J end lost 5 bases, and 4 bases lay between the germline ends. CDR3 sequence (DNA): TGTGCCACCAGTGATTTGACCGACAATGAGCAGTTCTTC. This sequence encodes CATSDLTDNEQFF.

This clonotype was counted only a few times. CDR3: CASSLSGDNEQFF. In nucleotides, the CDR3 is TGCGCCAGCAGCTTGTCAGGGGACAATGAGCAGTTCTTC. J is TRBJ2-1 and V is TRBV5-1; D is perhaps TRBD1 (6 bases). The CDR3 has 13 residues. Germline values: CDR1 SGHRS, CDR2 YFSETQ. V was clipped by 1 base and J by 5 bases, with 7 bases between them.

This clonotype was detected only a few times. The V call is TRBV10-3, the J call TRBJ1-1, with D possibly being TRBD1 (5 bases). This CDR3 spans 14 amino acids. Per germline, CDR1 ENHRY and CDR2 SYGVKD. V was pared by 4 bases and J by 1 base, with 10 bases between. CDR3 nucleotides: TGTGCCATCAGTGCCCTTGGGGGGAACACTGAAGCTTTCTTT. Protein product: CAISALGGNTEAFF.

The rearrangement joins TRBV20-1 to TRBJ2-3; D remains ambiguous. This CDR3 comprises 14 residues. The germline gives CDR1 DFQATT, CDR2 SNEGSKA (reference sequence). V dropped 0 bases and J dropped 7 bases, with 14 bases sitting between them. CDR3 bases: TGCAGTGCTAGAGATCTGGGCAGGAAGAATACGCAGTATTTT. As protein: CSARDLGRKNTQYF.

This clonotype rates as medium-sized. The chain uses TRBV2 and TRBJ1-1, with D tentatively TRBD1 (5 bases). Looked up from germline, CDR1 is SNHLY and CDR2 is FYNNEI. The CDR3 is made up of 15 amino acids. Trimming removed 5 bases from V and 1 base from J, with 14 bases in between. CDR3: CASSSTGGTNTEAFF. CDR3 DNA sequence: TGTGCCAGCAGTTCGACTGGAGGGACGAACACTGAAGCTTTCTTT.

This chain connects TRBV11-2 to TRBJ2-3; D may be TRBD2 (6 bases). The CDR3 has 15 residues. V was shortened by 5 bases and J by 2 bases, with 14 bases between the two germline ends. Germline V CDR1 and CDR2: SGHAT, FQNNGV. The CDR3 coding sequence is TGTGCCAGCAGCCTCCCGGGAGCCGCCACAGATACGCAGTATTTT. This gives the protein CASSLPGAATDTQYF.

This clonotype was picked up a small number of times. The V gene is TRBV3-1, the J gene TRBJ2-5; D remains unclear. V lost 0 bases and J lost 1, with 12 bases in between. The CDR3 sequence is 16 residues long. Germline V gene lookup returns CDR1 LGHDT and CDR2 YNNKEL (reference sequence). The CDR3 sequence: CASSQEGRFRQETQYF. For the CDR3, the DNA is TGTGCCAGCAGCCAAGAGGGCAGGTTCCGCCAAGAGACCCAGTACTTC.